The 5 T cell receptor beta chains below come from one sample, sequenced in a study of T cells in Graves' hyperthyroidism and ophthalmopathy. RNA transcripts yielded amplified TCR beta CDR3 regions. HTBI primers were employed in a first-round RT-PCR of the TCR CDR3. One entry per CDR3 protein, called by TCRdb with MiXCR from the multiplex PCR reads. The table records some 400,000 distinct CDR3 sequences, about 20% of them present only once. Sequenced sample: blood. These receptors were obtained from a woman aged 18-29 years with Graves' hyperthyroidism.

This clonotype has a count of ten or more. The chain links TRBV12-3 or TRBV12-4 to TRBJ2-2; the D call may be TRBD1 or TRBD2 (6 bases each). CDR3 length: 16 amino acids. Trimming cost V 3 bases and J 5 bases, with 16 bases left between them. CDR3: CASSLTGGGGTGELFF. The CDR3 DNA sequence: TGTGCCAGCAGTTTGACCGGGGGCGGAGGGACCGGGGAGCTGTTTTTT.

This clonotype was counted at least ten times. The CDR3 DNA sequence: TGCGCCAGCAGCCAAGATAACACCATAGCCAAAAACATTCAGTACTTC. Translation: CASSQDNTIAKNIQYF. The chain recombines TRBV4-3 with TRBJ2-4; D gene unclear. V shed 0 bases and J shed 0 bases, with 9 bases lying between them. This CDR3 contains 16 residues. Germline V lookup: CDR1 LGHNA, CDR2 YSLEER.

J is TRBJ1-6 and V is TRBV7-3; D ambiguous. V was cut by 5 bases and J by 7 bases, with 9 bases left in between. The CDR3 contains 13 residues. Germline CDR1 and CDR2: SGHTA and FQGTGA. The DNA for the CDR3 is TGTGCCAGCAGCCTGGGGATGAATTCACCCCTCCACTTT. Protein sequence: CASSLGMNSPLHF.

This clonotype was detected many times. This rearrangement joins TRBV6-1 to TRBJ2-7; D perhaps matches TRBD2 (6 bases). The CDR3 is made up of 15 amino acids. V gave up 2 bases and J gave up 3 bases, with 14 bases separating them. Germline CDR1 MNHNS, CDR2 SASEGT. The CDR3 DNA reads TGTGCCAGCAGTGAATTGTGGGGGGTAGGCTACGAGCAGTACTTC. Its translation: CASSELWGVGYEQYF.

Turning to this clonotype: This may stem from a read error, because a much larger clone lies one nucleotide away. This rearrangement joins TRBV7-2 to TRBJ2-7; no reliable D call. The CDR3 consists of 14 residues. From germline, CDR1 is SGHTA and CDR2 FQGNSA. The CDR3 DNA reads as TGTGCCAGCAGCTTAAGTAGCACCTCCTACGAGCAGTGCTTC. The encoded protein is CASSLSSTSYEQCF.